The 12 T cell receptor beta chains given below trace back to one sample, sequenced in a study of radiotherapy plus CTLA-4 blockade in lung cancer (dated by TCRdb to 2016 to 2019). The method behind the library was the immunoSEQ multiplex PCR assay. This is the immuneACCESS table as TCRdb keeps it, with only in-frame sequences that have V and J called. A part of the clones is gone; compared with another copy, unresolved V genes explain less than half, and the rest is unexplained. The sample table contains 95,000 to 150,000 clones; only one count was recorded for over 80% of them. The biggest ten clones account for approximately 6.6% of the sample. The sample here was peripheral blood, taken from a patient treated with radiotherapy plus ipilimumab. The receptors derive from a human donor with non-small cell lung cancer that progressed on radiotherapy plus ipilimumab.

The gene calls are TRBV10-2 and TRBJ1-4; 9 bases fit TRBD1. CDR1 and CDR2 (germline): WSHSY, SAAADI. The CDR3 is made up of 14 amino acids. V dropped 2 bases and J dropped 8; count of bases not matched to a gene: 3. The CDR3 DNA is TGCGCCAGCAGTGAGACAGGGGGCGGCGAAAAACTGTTTTTT. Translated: CASSETGGGEKLFF.

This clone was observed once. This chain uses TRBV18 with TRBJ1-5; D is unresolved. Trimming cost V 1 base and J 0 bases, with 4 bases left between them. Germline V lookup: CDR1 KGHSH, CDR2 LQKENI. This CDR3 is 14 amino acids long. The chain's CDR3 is CASSPQYSNQPQHF. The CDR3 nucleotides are TGTGCCAGCTCACCACAATATAGCAATCAGCCCCAGCATTTT.

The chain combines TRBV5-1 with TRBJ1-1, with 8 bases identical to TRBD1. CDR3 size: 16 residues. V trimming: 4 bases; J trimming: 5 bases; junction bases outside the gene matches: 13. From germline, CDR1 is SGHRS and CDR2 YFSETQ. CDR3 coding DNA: TGCGCCAGCAGCCCAAGGACAGGGAGAAGTGGTACTGAAGCTTTCTTT. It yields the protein CASSPRTGRSGTEAFF.

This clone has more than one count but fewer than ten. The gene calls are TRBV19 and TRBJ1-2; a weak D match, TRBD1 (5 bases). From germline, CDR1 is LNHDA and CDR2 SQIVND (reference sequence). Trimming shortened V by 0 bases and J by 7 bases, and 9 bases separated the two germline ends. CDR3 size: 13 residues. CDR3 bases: TGTGCCAGTAGTATAGACAGGGTCGGTGGCTACACCTTC. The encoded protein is CASSIDRVGGYTF.

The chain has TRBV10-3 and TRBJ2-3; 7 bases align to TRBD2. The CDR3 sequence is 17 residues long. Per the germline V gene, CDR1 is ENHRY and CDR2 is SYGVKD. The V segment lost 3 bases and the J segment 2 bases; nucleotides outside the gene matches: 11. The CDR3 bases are TGTGCCATCAGTGATCGGTCGCGCGGGAGAATCACAGATACGCAGTATTTT. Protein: CAISDRSRGRITDTQYF.

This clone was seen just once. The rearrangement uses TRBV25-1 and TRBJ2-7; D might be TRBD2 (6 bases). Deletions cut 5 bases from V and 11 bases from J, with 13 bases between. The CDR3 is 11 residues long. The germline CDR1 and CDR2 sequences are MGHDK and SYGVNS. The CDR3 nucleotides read TGTGCCAGCAGTCGTCTCGGGGAGGAGTACTTC. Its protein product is CASSRLGEEYF.

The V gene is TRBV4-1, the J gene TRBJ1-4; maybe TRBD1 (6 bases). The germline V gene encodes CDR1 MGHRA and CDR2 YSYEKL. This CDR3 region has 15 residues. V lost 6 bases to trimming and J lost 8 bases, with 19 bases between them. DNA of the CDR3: TGCGCCAGCAGGCTCGGATCGTCGGGGGGCGAAAAACTGTTTTTT. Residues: CASRLGSSGGEKLFF.

The CDR3 reads CASSLVPGQGVFQETQYF. CDR3 DNA: TGCGCCAGCAGCTTGGTACCGGGACAGGGGGTGTTCCAAGAGACCCAGTACTTC. This chain links TRBV5-1 with TRBJ2-5, with 11 bases identical to TRBD1. V was pared by 0 bases and J by 1 base, with 8 bases of the junction left unmatched. CDR3 length: 18 amino acids. Germline V gene data show CDR1 as SGHRS and CDR2 as YFSETQ. Drawing the rest from reference TRBV5-1 and TRBJ2-5, the complete variable domain is KAGVTQTPRYLIKTRGQQVTLSCSPISGHRSVSWYQQTPGQGLQFLFEYFSETQRNKGNFPGRFSGRQFSNSRSEMNVSTLELGDSALYLCASSLVPGQGVFQETQYFGPGTRLLVL.

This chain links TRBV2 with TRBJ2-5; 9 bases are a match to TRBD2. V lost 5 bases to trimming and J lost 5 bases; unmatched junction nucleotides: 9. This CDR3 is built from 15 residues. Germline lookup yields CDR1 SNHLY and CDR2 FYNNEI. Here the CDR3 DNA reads TGTGCCAGCAGTTTAGGCGGGGGGGCTTTCGAGACCCAGTACTTC. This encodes CASSLGGGAFETQYF.

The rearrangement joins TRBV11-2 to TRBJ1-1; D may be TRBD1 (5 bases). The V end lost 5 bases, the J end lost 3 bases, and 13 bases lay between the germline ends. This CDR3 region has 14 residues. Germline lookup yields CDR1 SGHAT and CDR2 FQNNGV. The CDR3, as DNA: TGTGCCAGCAGCCCGGCGATGGGGGACACTGAAGCTTTCTTT. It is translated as CASSPAMGDTEAFF.

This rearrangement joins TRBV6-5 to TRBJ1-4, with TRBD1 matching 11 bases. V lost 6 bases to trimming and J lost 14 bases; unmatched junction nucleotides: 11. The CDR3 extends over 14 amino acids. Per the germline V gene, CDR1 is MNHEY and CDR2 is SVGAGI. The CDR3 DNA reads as TGTGCCAGCAGACCTGGGACAGGGGGGGCGATCCTGTTTTTT. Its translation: CASRPGTGGAILFF.

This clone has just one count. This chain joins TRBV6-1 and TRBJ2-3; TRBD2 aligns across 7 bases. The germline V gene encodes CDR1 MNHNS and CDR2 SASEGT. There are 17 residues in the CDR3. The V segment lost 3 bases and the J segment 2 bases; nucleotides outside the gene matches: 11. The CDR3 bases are TGTGCCAGCAGTGAGACTGGTTGGGGGGGGTTCACAGATACGCAGTATTTT. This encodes CASSETGWGGFTDTQYF.